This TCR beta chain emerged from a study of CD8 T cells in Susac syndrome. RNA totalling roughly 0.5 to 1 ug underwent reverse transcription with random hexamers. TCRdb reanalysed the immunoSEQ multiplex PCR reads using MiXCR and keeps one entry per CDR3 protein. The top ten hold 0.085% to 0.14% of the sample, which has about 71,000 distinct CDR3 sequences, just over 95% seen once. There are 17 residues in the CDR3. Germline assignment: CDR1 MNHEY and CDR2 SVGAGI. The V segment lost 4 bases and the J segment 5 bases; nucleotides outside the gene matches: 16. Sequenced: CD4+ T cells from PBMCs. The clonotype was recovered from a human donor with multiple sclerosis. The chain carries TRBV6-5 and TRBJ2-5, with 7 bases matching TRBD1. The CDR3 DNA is TGTGCCAGCAGTTCCGACAGGGCATCAGGTGGTCAGGAGACCCAGTACTTC. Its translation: CASSSDRASGGQETQYF.